This T cell receptor (beta chain) derives from a study of beta chain features in type 1 diabetes. Of the isolated RNA, all was reverse transcribed, and so the sequenced material was expressed TCRB transcripts. Sequencing was performed with immunoSEQ multiplex PCR; in TCRdb, only in-frame clones are kept and a portion is missing. The sample lists around 240,000 clones, 68% occurring once. The V gene's germline CDR1 is SQVTM and CDR2 ANQGSEA. This CDR3 is built from 15 residues. V trimming: 4 bases; J trimming: 5 bases; junction bases outside the gene matches: 12. This chain joins TRBV29-1 and TRBJ2-5, with 8 bases matching TRBD2. The specimen was naive CD4+ T cells from blood. This receptor was identified in a man aged 30 to 45 in good health. CDR3 nucleotide sequence: TGCAGCGTTGCTACCTCAGCGGGAGCCCACGAGACCCAGTACTTC. Amino acids: CSVATSAGAHETQYF.